Below, 23 T cell receptor beta chains from the same sample are listed, as sequenced in a study of PD-L1 blockade in urothelial cancer (dated by TCRdb to the late 2010s). Receptor libraries were prepared by the immunoSEQ multiplex PCR assay. TCRdb obtained this table from immuneACCESS and retained in-frame rearrangements with V and J assigned. These tables miss some clones; where compared with another copy, unresolved V genes account for less than half of the shortfall, and the remainder is unexplained. Across this sample there are approximately 100,000 clones, with 80% to 90% seen only once. Of the sample, more than 0.85% is held by the ten largest clones. The time point label here, explained by the study, means: pretreatment peripheral blood. This sample comprised PBMCs, obtained around atezolizumab (anti-PD-L1) treatment. Receptors were obtained from a woman older than 75 with urothelial cancer.

The V call is TRBV15, the J call TRBJ2-3, with TRBD2 matching over 9 bases. This CDR3 is built from 16 residues. Unmatched junction bases numbered 7, after V lost 4 bases and J lost 2 bases. The V gene's germline CDR1 is LNHNV and CDR2 YYDKDF (reference sequence). The CDR3 DNA sequence: TGTGCCACCAGCACCCAGACTAGCGGATACACAGATACGCAGTATTTT. It encodes CATSTQTSGYTDTQYF.

The rearrangement links TRBV7-9 to TRBJ2-1; 11 nucleotides agree with TRBD2. This CDR3 has 17 amino acids. Unmatched junction bases numbered 16, after V lost 3 bases and J lost 12 bases. Germline CDR1 is SEHNR and CDR2 is FQNEAQ (reference sequence). The CDR3 here is CASSFRLAGGLSEGQFF. CDR3 in DNA: TGTGCCAGCAGCTTTAGGCTAGCGGGAGGCCTATCAGAGGGGCAGTTCTTC.

On this clone: In the same sample, other DNA sequences code for this CDR3. The genes are TRBV5-6 and TRBJ2-2; tentatively, D is TRBD1 (5 bases). The CDR3 is 13 amino acids. V was pared by 0 bases and J by 5 bases, with 5 bases between. Germline V gene lookup returns CDR1 SGHDT and CDR2 YYEEEE. The CDR3 DNA is TGTGCCAGCAGCTTGGCAGGGACCGGGGAGCTGTTTTTT. Protein product: CASSLAGTGELFF.

The chain recombines TRBV18 with TRBJ1-5; D call uncertain. Trimming removed 0 bases at V and 3 bases at J, with 12 bases between. The CDR3 covers 16 residues. In germline, CDR1 is KGHSH, CDR2 LQKENI. The CDR3 nucleotides read TGTGCCAGCTCACCACCGTTTTCAGGATACAATCAGCCCCAGCATTTT. As protein: CASSPPFSGYNQPQHF.

V and J are TRBV19 and TRBJ1-2; D remains unclear. The germline V gene has CDR1 LNHDA and CDR2 SQIVND (reference sequence). The CDR3 is 11 residues long. Trimming removed 2 bases at V and 6 bases at J, with 4 bases between. The CDR3 region is CASSIQNGYTF. CDR3 DNA sequence: TGTGCCAGTAGTATACAGAATGGCTACACCTTC.

V and J are TRBV19 and TRBJ2-7, with TRBD1 matching over 8 bases. CDR1 and CDR2 from the germline V gene are LNHDA and SQIVND (reference sequence). After removal of 4 bases from V and 4 bases from J, the junction contained 6 bases not matched to a gene. CDR3 size: 14 residues. The DNA for the CDR3 is TGTGCCAGTAGTAACCGGGACAGGACGTACGAGCAGTACTTC. Translating it yields CASSNRDRTYEQYF. The full variable domain, with the rest looked up from reference TRBV19 and TRBJ2-7, is DGGITQSPKYLFRKEGQNVTLSCEQNLNHDAMYWYRQDPGQGLRLIYYSQIVNDFQKGDIAEGYSVSREKKESFPLTVTSAQKNPTAFYLCASSNRDRTYEQYFGPGTRLTVT.

This clone has only one observation. The V and J genes are TRBV27 and TRBJ2-7; 7 positions match TRBD2. The ends lost 2 bases at V and 2 bases at J; junction bases unmatched: 6. Germline V gene lookup returns CDR1 MNHEY and CDR2 SMNVEV (reference sequence). This CDR3 has 15 amino acids. CDR3: CASSLVGGRPYEQYF. The DNA for the CDR3 is TGTGCCAGCAGTTTAGTCGGCGGGAGACCCTACGAGCAGTACTTC.

The chain uses TRBV15 and TRBJ1-4; 8 nucleotides match TRBD1. Germline trimming cut 4 bases from V and 7 bases from J; bases unmatched to any gene: 17. This CDR3 spans 18 amino acids. Germline loops: CDR1 LNHNV, CDR2 YYDKDF (reference sequence). The CDR3 protein is CATSKGGQGAMATEKLFF. As DNA, the CDR3 is TGTGCCACCAGCAAAGGTGGGCAGGGGGCCATGGCTACTGAAAAACTGTTTTTT.

The CDR3 loop is CASSHIGQGADTQYF. In DNA form, the CDR3 reads TGTGCCAGCAGCCATATCGGACAGGGGGCAGATACGCAGTATTTT. The V call is TRBV5-6, the J call TRBJ2-3, with TRBD1 matching over 10 bases. The V and J ends lost 4 bases and 4 bases, in that order; junction bases with no gene match: 6. Germline loops: CDR1 SGHDT, CDR2 YYEEEE. This CDR3 contains 15 residues.

J is TRBJ2-2 and V is TRBV28; D might be TRBD2 (5 bases). The CDR3 sequence is 14 residues long. Per the germline V gene, CDR1 is MDHEN and CDR2 is SYDVKM. V lost 8 bases to trimming and J lost 5 bases, with 15 bases between them. The CDR3 loop is CASRSSIVTGELFF. The CDR3 coding sequence is TGTGCCAGCCGGTCTAGCATAGTAACCGGGGAGCTGTTTTTT.

This clone came up many times. The V gene is TRBV9, the J gene TRBJ1-1; TRBD1 agrees at 9 bases. Germline-derived CDR1 and CDR2 are SGDLS and YYNGEE. The CDR3 runs 17 residues. V gave up 0 bases and J gave up 1 base; unmatched junction bases: 7. CDR3 amino acids: CASSVAGTGLANTEAFF. CDR3 bases: TGTGCCAGCAGCGTAGCTGGGACAGGGTTGGCGAACACTGAAGCTTTCTTT. Drawing the rest from reference TRBV9 and TRBJ1-1, the complete variable domain is DSGVTQTPKHLITATGQRVTLRCSPRSGDLSVYWYQQSLDQGLQFLIQYYNGEERAKGNILERFSAQQFPDLHSELNLSSLELGDSALYFCASSVAGTGLANTEAFFGQGTRLTVV.

This chain links TRBV9 with TRBJ2-4; 11 bases fit TRBD1. Germline CDR1 and CDR2: SGDLS and YYNGEE. V was pared by 0 bases and J by 6 bases, with 8 bases of the junction left unmatched. The CDR3 totals 17 residues. The DNA for the CDR3 is TGTGCCAGCAGCGTAGGGTGGACAGGGGGCGCCGGAAACATTCAGTACTTC. It is translated as CASSVGWTGGAGNIQYF.

This chain's CDR3 is CASSVADYDRDTQYF. CDR3 DNA: TGTGCCAGCAGCGTAGCGGACTACGATCGAGATACGCAGTATTTT. The chain uses TRBV9 and TRBJ2-3; weak D call: TRBD2 (6 bases). The CDR3 is 15 amino acids. Germline assignment: CDR1 SGDLS and CDR2 YYNGEE. Trimming removed 0 bases from V and 5 bases from J, with 13 bases in between.

This chain links TRBV5-4 with TRBJ2-5; 11 bases are a match to TRBD2. The junction had 3 bases not matched to a gene; V was cut back by 1 base and J by 4 bases. CDR1 is SGHNT and CDR2 is YYREEE in the germline V gene (reference sequence). The CDR3 covers 15 residues. The CDR3 DNA reads TGTGCCAGCAGCTTGAGGCTAGCGGGAGGAGAGACCCAGTACTTC. Translated: CASSLRLAGGETQYF.

This sequence joins TRBV27 and TRBJ1-2, with D perhaps matching TRBD1 (6 bases). This CDR3 region has 13 residues. The V end lost 5 bases, the J end lost 8 bases, and 15 bases lay between the germline ends. Germline V gene lookup returns CDR1 MNHEY and CDR2 SMNVEV (reference sequence). The CDR3 coding sequence is TGTGCCAGCAGTAAAACTACAGGGACAGGCTACACCTTC. The encoded protein is CASSKTTGTGYTF.

This clone was counted once. The CDR3 reads CASSRVQETQYF. As DNA, the CDR3 is TGTGCCAGCTCCAGGGTTCAGGAGACCCAGTACTTC. The chain combines TRBV6-1 with TRBJ2-5, with a tentative D call TRBD1 (5 bases). The CDR3 has 12 amino acids. The V gene's germline CDR1 is MNHNS and CDR2 SASEGT. V lost 8 bases and J 5 bases, leaving 12 bases between the germline ends.

J is TRBJ2-7 and V is TRBV7-6; 9 nucleotides line up with TRBD2. CDR3 length equals 15 residues. Germline V gives CDR1 SGHVS, CDR2 FNYEAQ. The V segment lost 5 bases and the J segment 0 bases; nucleotides outside the gene matches: 5. The CDR3 region has the DNA TGTGCCAGCAGCAGGGCTAGCGGGATCTCCTACGAGCAGTACTTC. Its protein is CASSRASGISYEQYF.

V is TRBV19 and J is TRBJ1-4; D uncertain. CDR3 length equals 13 residues. Germline CDR1 LNHDA, CDR2 SQIVND (reference sequence). Trimming cost V 4 bases and J 8 bases, with 11 bases left between them. DNA for the CDR3: TGTGCCAGTAGTAATTTCGGTCTCGAAAAACTGTTTTTT. As protein: CASSNFGLEKLFF. The variable domain in full, completed from reference TRBV19 and TRBJ1-4, reads DGGITQSPKYLFRKEGQNVTLSCEQNLNHDAMYWYRQDPGQGLRLIYYSQIVNDFQKGDIAEGYSVSREKKESFPLTVTSAQKNPTAFYLCASSNFGLEKLFFGSGTQLSVL.

The rearrangement joins TRBV7-2 to TRBJ1-2, with TRBD1 matching over 7 bases. The length of the CDR3 is 14 residues. The germline V gene has CDR1 SGHTA and CDR2 FQGNSA. Trimming cost V 4 bases and J 8 bases; bases outside gene matches: 10. The DNA for the CDR3 is TGTGCCAGCAGCTCGCCGCACAGGGGAGAAGGCTACACCTTC. This sequence encodes CASSSPHRGEGYTF.

The CDR3 coding sequence is TGTGCCAGCAGTTTAGGGGGACCGGACAGGTCAGGCTACACCTTC. Residues: CASSLGGPDRSGYTF. The J gene is TRBJ1-2, the V gene TRBV27, with TRBD1 identical over 7 bases. V shed 2 bases, J shed 8 bases, and the junction held 11 bases outside the gene matches. CDR1 and CDR2 from the germline V gene are MNHEY and SMNVEV (reference sequence). This CDR3 contains 15 residues.

The chain combines TRBV29-1 with TRBJ2-7, with D unresolved. This CDR3 has 12 amino acids. Germline values: CDR1 SQVTM, CDR2 ANQGSEA. Trimming removed 7 bases from V and 0 bases from J, with 10 bases in between. Written as DNA, the CDR3 is TGCAGCGCTGGTCCCAGCTCCTACGAGCAGTACTTC. Protein sequence: CSAGPSSYEQYF.

The chain couples TRBV15 to TRBJ2-1, with D maybe TRBD1 (7 bases). The germline V and J ends were trimmed by 4 bases and 2 bases, with 18 bases remaining between them. The germline V gene has CDR1 LNHNV and CDR2 YYDKDF (reference sequence). This CDR3 comprises 17 residues. The CDR3 region is CATSTPGGLSTYNEQFF. The CDR3 nucleotides are TGTGCCACCAGCACCCCAGGGGGGCTAAGTACCTACAATGAGCAGTTCTTC.

V usage is TRBV5-1 and J usage is TRBJ2-7, with 9 nucleotides matching TRBD1. The CDR3 has 14 amino acids. V was pared by 4 bases and J by 5 bases, with 7 bases of the junction left unmatched. CDR1 SGHRS and CDR2 YFSETQ come from the germline V gene. This CDR3 is CASSEGQGRHEQYF. The CDR3 DNA reads TGCGCCAGCAGCGAAGGACAGGGGAGGCACGAGCAGTACTTC.